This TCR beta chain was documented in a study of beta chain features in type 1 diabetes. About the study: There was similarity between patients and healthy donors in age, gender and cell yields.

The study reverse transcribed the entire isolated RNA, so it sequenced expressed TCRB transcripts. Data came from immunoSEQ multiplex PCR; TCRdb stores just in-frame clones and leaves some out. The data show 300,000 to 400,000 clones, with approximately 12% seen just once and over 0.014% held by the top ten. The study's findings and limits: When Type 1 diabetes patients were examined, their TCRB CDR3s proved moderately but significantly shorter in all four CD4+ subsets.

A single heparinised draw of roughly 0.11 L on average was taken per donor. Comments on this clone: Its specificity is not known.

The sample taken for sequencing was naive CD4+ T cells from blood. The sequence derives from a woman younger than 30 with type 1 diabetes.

The CDR3 region is CASSPVQVSDQPQHF. The CDR3 region has the DNA TGTGCCAGCTCACCCGTTCAGGTATCCGATCAGCCCCAGCATTTT. V gene TRBV18 combines with J gene TRBJ1-5; D gene ambiguous. CDR1 KGHSH and CDR2 LQKENI come from the germline V gene. There are 15 residues in the CDR3. Trimming took off 3 bases at V and 5 bases at J, with 14 bases between the two ends.